Listed below are T cell receptor beta chains from one sample, sequenced in a study of blood T cell repertoires in COVID-19. Sequencing was performed with immunoSEQ multiplex PCR; in TCRdb, only in-frame clones are kept and a portion is missing. The top ten hold 1.8% of the sample, which has over 110,000 clones, nearly 90% seen once. Sequencing used peripheral blood. The receptors stem from a man aged 70-80 years with acute or convalescent COVID-19. Each CDR3 is given with its conserved first and last residue. The D gene is left open where the match is weak. Size tells how often a clone was seen (once, few, many) or the class of an expanded clone, and some rows leave it out.

TRBJ1-4 - - TRBV6-5 CASSYSRESYEKLFF TGTGCCAGCAGTTACTCGAGGGAGTCTTATGAAAAACTGTTTTTT
TRBJ2-7 - - TRBV4-1 CASSQAPLDSYEQYF TGCGCCAGCAGCCAAGCCCCTCTGGACAGCTACGAGCAGTACTTC
TRBJ1-2 - - TRBV7-2 CASSLASLSYGYTF TGTGCCAGCAGCTTAGCGTCCCTCAGCTATGGCTACACCTTC
TRBJ2-1 - - TRBV6-5 CASSPGGLNNEQFF TGTGCCAGCAGTCCAGGGGGGCTAAACAATGAGCAGTTCTTC
TRBJ2-3 - - TRBV7-9 CASSRGQQGGTDTQYF TGTGCCAGCAGCCGCGGACAGCAAGGCGGGACAGATACGCAGTATTTT
TRBJ2-3 - TRBD2 TRBV5-4 CASSLREADTQYF TGTGCCAGCAGCTTGCGGGAGGCAGATACGCAGTATTTT
TRBJ2-5 - - TRBV11-2 CASSLVQGQGAQYF TGTGCCAGCAGCTTAGTTCAGGGGCAAGGAGCCCAGTACTTC
TRBJ2-1 - - TRBV19 CASRTGTQYNEQFF TGTGCCAGTAGGACCGGGACACAATACAATGAGCAGTTCTTC
TRBJ2-2 - TRBD2 TRBV9 CASSNRASGSGHGELFF TGTGCCAGCAGCAACCGTGCAAGCGGGAGTGGTCACGGGGAGCTGTTTTTT
TRBJ1-3 - - TRBV12-3/TRBV12-4 CASSLLSGNTIYF TGTGCCAGCAGTTTATTGAGTGGAAACACCATATATTTT
TRBJ2-7 once TRBD1 TRBV5-1 CASTLSGGVNEQYF TGCGCCAGCACCCTCTCAGGGGGCGTCAACGAGCAGTACTTC
TRBJ2-5 - TRBD1 TRBV11-2 CASSLGTGTQETQYF TGTGCCAGCAGCCTAGGGACAGGGACCCAAGAGACCCAGTACTTC
TRBJ1-1 - TRBD1 TRBV6-1 CASSEQGADTEAFF TGTGCCAGCAGTGAACAGGGGGCCGACACTGAAGCTTTCTTT
TRBJ2-5 - TRBD2 TRBV19 CASETTSGSKTQYF TGTGCCAGTGAAACGACTAGCGGGAGCAAGACCCAGTACTTC
TRBJ1-4 - - TRBV5-4 CASSSGLSNEKLFF TGTGCCAGCAGCTCGGGACTGAGTAATGAAAAACTGTTTTTT
TRBJ2-7 - - TRBV6-5 CASSYGQGSYEQYF TGTGCCAGCAGTTACGGTCAGGGCTCCTACGAGCAGTACTTC
TRBJ1-2 - - TRBV18 CASSPPGSTAGNYGYTF TGTGCCAGCTCACCACCGGGTTCGACAGCGGGTAACTATGGCTACACCTTC
TRBJ1-2 - - TRBV16 CASSLLRDSLTTGGGYTF TGTGCCAGCAGCCTCCTTCGAGACAGCCTAACCACAGGCGGTGGCTACACCTTC
TRBJ2-1 - - TRBV6-6 CASSTPRNEQFF TGTGCCAGCAGTACCCCGCGTAATGAGCAGTTCTTC
TRBJ2-1 - TRBD1 TRBV19 CASSRGAGQGRSKNNEQFF TGTGCCAGTAGTCGGGGGGCCGGACAGGGGCGGAGCAAAAACAATGAGCAGTTCTTC
TRBJ2-5 - TRBD1 TRBV3-1/TRBV3-2 CASSREDRAQYF TGTGCCAGCAGCCGGGAGGACAGGGCCCAGTACTTC
TRBJ2-1 - TRBD2 TRBV15 CATRITSGSYNEQFF TGTGCCACCCGCATAACTAGCGGAAGTTACAATGAGCAGTTCTTC
TRBJ1-4 - TRBD1 TRBV28 CASTLGGTGGEKLFF TGTGCCAGCACCCTTGGAGGGACAGGGGGGGAAAAACTGTTTTTT
TRBJ1-4 - TRBD1 TRBV19 CASSLGQGDLWEKLFF TGTGCCAGTAGTTTGGGACAGGGGGACCTTTGGGAAAAACTGTTTTTT
TRBJ2-7 few TRBD1 TRBV5-1 CASRPDRTPLREQYF TGCGCCAGCAGACCGGACAGGACGCCCCTCCGCGAGCAGTACTTC
TRBJ2-2 - TRBD1 TRBV6-2/TRBV6-3 CASSYNRQGVANTGELFF TGTGCCAGCAGTTATAATAGGCAGGGGGTTGCGAACACCGGGGAGCTGTTTTTT
TRBJ1-1 - TRBD1 TRBV7-8 CASSFPGGQLVTEAFF TGTGCCAGCAGCTTCCCAGGGGGGCAATTGGTGACTGAAGCTTTCTTT
TRBJ2-7 few - TRBV7-3 CASSPGWGYEQYF TGTGCCAGCAGCCCGGGGTGGGGCTACGAGCAGTACTTC
TRBJ2-3 - - TRBV6-1 CASSDSVYSDTQYF TGTGCCAGCAGTGATAGCGTATACTCAGATACGCAGTATTTT
TRBJ1-2 - - TRBV28 CASNRGGNYGYTF TGTGCCAGCAACCGGGGGGGGAACTATGGCTACACCTTC
TRBJ2-7 - - TRBV7-9 CASSYDRTYEQYF TGTGCCAGCAGTTATGACAGAACCTACGAGCAGTACTTC
TRBJ2-6 - - TRBV2 CASRGDLGGANVLTF TGTGCCAGCAGAGGGGATCTAGGGGGGGCCAACGTCCTGACTTTC
TRBJ2-5 - - TRBV5-5 CASSRYFGETQYF TGTGCCAGCAGTCGATACTTCGGGGAGACCCAGTACTTC
TRBJ1-1 - TRBD1 TRBV5-6 CASSFRGWDRQNTEAFF TGTGCCAGCAGCTTCCGGGGATGGGACAGACAGAACACTGAAGCTTTCTTT
TRBJ1-2 - - TRBV24-1 CATSDRGNGYTF TGTGCCACCAGTGATAGGGGGAATGGCTACACCTTC
TRBJ2-3 - - TRBV28 CASSPDNPGTDTQYF TGTGCCAGCAGTCCTGACAACCCTGGGACAGATACGCAGTATTTT
TRBJ2-5 - - TRBV15 CATSRDRVSQETQYF TGTGCCACCAGCAGAGATCGGGTTTCACAAGAGACCCAGTACTTC
TRBJ1-5 - - TRBV5-8 CASSFDGSQPQHF TGTGCCAGCAGCTTCGATGGGAGTCAGCCCCAGCATTTT
TRBJ2-2 - TRBD1 TRBV7-7 CASSLQTGPPGELFF TGTGCCAGCAGCTTACAGACAGGGCCCCCAGGGGAGCTGTTTTTT
TRBJ2-7 - - TRBV12-3/TRBV12-4 CASMQGYEQYF TGTGCCAGCATGCAGGGCTACGAGCAGTACTTC
TRBJ2-1 - TRBD2 TRBV6-6 CASSYGVAGFEQFF TGTGCCAGCAGTTACGGGGTAGCGGGCTTTGAGCAGTTCTTC
TRBJ2-1 - TRBD2 TRBV11-2 CASSWEVGTSVMPYNEQFF TGTGCCAGCAGCTGGGAGGTGGGGACTAGCGTGATGCCCTACAATGAGCAGTTCTTC
TRBJ2-7 - - TRBV5-1 CASSSAAGLTSYEQYF TGCGCCAGCAGCTCCGCGGCTGGGTTGACCTCCTACGAGCAGTACTTC
TRBJ2-3 - - TRBV2 CASSEAGRSFSKTDTQYF TGTGCCAGCAGTGAAGCAGGCAGGTCCTTCTCTAAAACAGATACGCAGTATTTT
TRBJ2-5 once TRBD2 TRBV13 CASSLRLAGGPPGQETQYF TGTGCCAGCAGCCTACGACTAGCGGGAGGGCCTCCGGGGCAAGAGACCCAGTACTTC
TRBJ2-7 - - TRBV28 CASSQIRSFGTYEQYF TGTGCCAGCAGTCAGATCCGGTCTTTCGGGACCTACGAGCAGTACTTC
TRBJ2-3 - TRBD1 TRBV28 CASNGQGLTDTQYF TGTGCCAGCAACGGACAGGGTCTCACAGATACGCAGTATTTT
TRBJ2-3 - - TRBV9 CASSVGANAGFTDTQYF TGTGCCAGCAGCGTAGGGGCGAATGCAGGGTTTACAGATACGCAGTATTTT
TRBJ1-1 - - TRBV3-1/TRBV3-2 CASSQIEGISEAFF TGTGCCAGCAGCCAAATCGAGGGTATCTCTGAAGCTTTCTTT